The TCR beta chain under discussion was sequenced for a study of patients and donors after allogeneic stem cell transplantation. This clonotype was found a few times. The CDR3 is 13 residues long. V was trimmed by 2 bases and J by 3 bases, leaving 10 bases between them. The germline CDR1 and CDR2 sequences are GTSNPN and SVGIG (reference sequence). TCRdb recomputed calls from the RT-PCR reads with MiXCR, one row per CDR3 protein. The repertoire includes 200,000 to 250,000 distinct CDR3 sequences, less than 50% of them detected once, and around 10% sits in the top ten. Sequencing used blood, either unsorted or a sorted T cell fraction (not recorded which). The TCR originated in a human donor who was either an allogeneic HSCT recipient or a stem cell or donor lymphocyte infusion donor (not recorded which). It is not recorded whose cells these are; they may come from a transplant donor. The V and J genes are TRBV30 and TRBJ1-1; D is undetermined. The CDR3 DNA follows: TGTGCCTGGAGTTGGCGGGTTGACACTGAAGCTTTCTTT. Amino acids: CAWSWRVDTEAFF.